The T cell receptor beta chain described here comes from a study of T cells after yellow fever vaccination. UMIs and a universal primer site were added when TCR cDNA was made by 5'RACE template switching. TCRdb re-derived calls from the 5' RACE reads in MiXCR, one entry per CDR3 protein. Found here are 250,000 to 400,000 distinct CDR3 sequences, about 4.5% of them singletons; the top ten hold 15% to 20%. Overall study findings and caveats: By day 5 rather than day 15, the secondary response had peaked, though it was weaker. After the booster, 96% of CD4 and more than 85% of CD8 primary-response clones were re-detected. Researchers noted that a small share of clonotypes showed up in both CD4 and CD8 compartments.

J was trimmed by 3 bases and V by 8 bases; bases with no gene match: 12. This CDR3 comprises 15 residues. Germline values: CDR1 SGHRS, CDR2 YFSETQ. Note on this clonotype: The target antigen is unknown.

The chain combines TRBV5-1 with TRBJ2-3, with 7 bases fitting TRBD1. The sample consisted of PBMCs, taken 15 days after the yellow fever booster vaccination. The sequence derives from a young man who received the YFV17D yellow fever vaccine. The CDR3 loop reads CASTRQGDRTDTQYF. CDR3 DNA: TGCGCCAGTACAAGACAGGGTGATCGGACAGATACGCAGTATTTT.